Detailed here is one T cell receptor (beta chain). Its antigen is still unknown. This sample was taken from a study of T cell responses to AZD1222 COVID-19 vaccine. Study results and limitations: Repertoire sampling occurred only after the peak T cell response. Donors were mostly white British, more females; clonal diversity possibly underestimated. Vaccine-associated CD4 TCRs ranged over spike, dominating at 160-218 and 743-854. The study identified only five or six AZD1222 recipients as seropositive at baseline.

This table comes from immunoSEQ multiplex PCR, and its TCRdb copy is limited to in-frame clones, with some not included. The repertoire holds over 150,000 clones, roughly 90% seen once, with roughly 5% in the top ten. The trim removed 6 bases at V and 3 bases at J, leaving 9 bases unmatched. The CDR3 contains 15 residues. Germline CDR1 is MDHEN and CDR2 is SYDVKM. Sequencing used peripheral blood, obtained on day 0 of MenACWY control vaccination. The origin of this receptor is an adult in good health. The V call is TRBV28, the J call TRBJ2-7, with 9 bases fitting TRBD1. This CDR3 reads CASSRPGTGNYEQYV. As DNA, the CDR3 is TGTGCCAGCAGCCGGCCCGGGACAGGGAACTACGAGCAGTACGTC.